Following are 15 T cell receptor beta chains from one sample sequenced in a study of blood T cell repertoires in COVID-19. Produced via immunoSEQ multiplex PCR; TCRdb's table is partial and in-frame only. The sample carries 50,000 to 75,000 clones, more than 60% recorded once. Sequenced sample: peripheral blood. Every receptor here comes from a human donor in a cohort sampled during active COVID-19.

The rearrangement links TRBV18 to TRBJ2-3, with TRBD2 matching 9 bases. Trimming at V came to 3 bases and at J to 0 bases, leaving 1 base not matched to a gene. There are 15 residues in the CDR3. Per the germline V gene, CDR1 is KGHSH and CDR2 is LQKENI. The chain's CDR3 is CASSPTSGSTDTQYF. CDR3 DNA sequence: TGTGCCAGCTCACCGACTAGCGGTAGCACAGATACGCAGTATTTT.

V usage is TRBV7-2 and J usage is TRBJ1-2; D remains ambiguous. CDR1 is SGHTA, CDR2 FQGNSA, per germline. Deletions cut 5 bases from V and 8 bases from J, with 15 bases between. The CDR3 is 13 residues long. The CDR3 DNA sequence: TGTGCCAGCAGCCCGCAGCGGGGTTACGGCTACACCTTC. It codes for CASSPQRGYGYTF.

This sequence joins TRBV6-1 and TRBJ2-2; D gene unclear. The CDR3 is 15 residues long. Germline CDR1 reads MNHNS; CDR2 reads SASEGT. With 3 bases removed from V and 5 bases from J, the gap between germline ends came to 13 bases. The CDR3 DNA reads as TGTGCCAGCAGTGAGTTGTCAGGATGGACCGGGGAGCTGTTTTTT. Translation gives CASSELSGWTGELFF.

This sequence joins TRBV4-3 and TRBJ1-6, with D uncertain. From germline, CDR1 is LGHNA and CDR2 YSLEER. Trimming took 0 bases from V and 10 from J, leaving 7 bases between them. The CDR3 covers 13 residues. CDR3 sequence (DNA): TGCGCCAGCAGCCAAGAGCAGGTCTCACCCCTCCACTTT. This encodes CASSQEQVSPLHF.

V and J are TRBV30 and TRBJ2-7, with D possibly TRBD1 on 5 matching bases. This CDR3 is 12 amino acids long. In germline, CDR1 is GTSNPN, CDR2 SVGIG (reference sequence). Trimming stripped 1 base from V and 1 base from J, with 5 bases between. The CDR3 here is CAWSDRSYEQYF. The CDR3 DNA reads as TGTGCCTGGAGTGACAGGTCCTACGAGCAGTACTTC.

The chain recombines TRBV24-1 with TRBJ2-2; maybe TRBD1 (5 bases). The CDR3 has 14 residues. Deletions cut 7 bases from V and 7 bases from J, with 15 bases between. Germline assignment: CDR1 KGHDR and CDR2 SFDVKD. For the CDR3, the DNA is TGTGCCACCAGCTCCAAGGGGCTCGGCGGGGAGCTGTTTTTT. Its protein is CATSSKGLGGELFF.

The chain couples TRBV6-1 to TRBJ1-4; D possibly corresponds to TRBD1 (6 bases). Germline CDR1 reads MNHNS; CDR2 reads SASEGT. The length of the CDR3 is 15 residues. The V and J ends lost 2 bases and 10 bases respectively, with 17 bases between them. CDR3 region: CASSERGLDIGKLFF. The CDR3, as DNA: TGTGCCAGCAGTGAAAGGGGGTTGGATATCGGAAAACTGTTTTTT.

The chain has TRBV7-9 and TRBJ2-7; 8 bases are shared with TRBD2. V trimming: 5 bases; J trimming: 9 bases; junction bases outside the gene matches: 15. The germline gives CDR1 SEHNR, CDR2 FQNEAQ (reference sequence). The length of the CDR3 is 15 residues. The CDR3: CASSPRRTSMSGQYF. DNA for the CDR3: TGTGCCAGCAGCCCTAGGAGGACTAGCATGTCGGGGCAGTACTTC.

V gene TRBV15 combines with J gene TRBJ2-1; 8 bases map to TRBD2. This CDR3 has 14 amino acids. The V gene end was trimmed by 5 bases and the J gene end by 3 bases; junction bases not matched to a gene: 3. CDR1 is LNHNV, CDR2 YYDKDF, per germline (reference sequence). CDR3 sequence (DNA): TGTGCCACCAGCTTACTAGCGGACTACAATGAGCAGTTCTTC. Its translation: CATSLLADYNEQFF.

The rearrangement links TRBV20-1 to TRBJ2-5, with D possibly TRBD1 on 6 matching bases. V was cut by 3 bases and J by 5 bases, with 19 bases left in between. CDR1 DFQATT and CDR2 SNEGSKA come from the germline V gene (reference sequence). The CDR3 consists of 15 residues. CDR3 DNA: TGCAGTGCTAGTGGGTCCAGGGGAGCCCAGGAGACCCAGTACTTC. Its protein product is CSASGSRGAQETQYF.

The chain has TRBV4-2 and TRBJ2-5; 11 bases fit TRBD2. CDR3 length: 18 residues. Looked up from germline, CDR1 is LGHNA and CDR2 is YNFKEQ. V lost 2 bases to trimming and J lost 0 bases; unmatched junction nucleotides: 8. The CDR3 loop reads CASSQKTSGAWYQETQYF. CDR3 bases: TGTGCCAGCAGCCAAAAGACTAGCGGGGCTTGGTACCAAGAGACCCAGTACTTC.

The rearrangement joins TRBV5-5 to TRBJ1-2, with 10 bases that match TRBD1. The CDR3 covers 14 residues. Germline values: CDR1 SGHKS, CDR2 YYEKEE (reference sequence). Unmatched junction bases numbered 8, after V lost 4 bases and J lost 8 bases. Here the CDR3 reads CASSLGQGPMGYTF. CDR3 DNA: TGTGCCAGCAGCCTGGGACAGGGGCCCATGGGCTACACCTTC.

This sequence joins TRBV3-1 (or the pseudogene TRBV3-2) and TRBJ1-1, with TRBD1 identical over 7 bases. There are 14 residues in the CDR3. From germline, CDR1 is LGHDT and CDR2 YNNKEL (reference sequence). Trimming cost V 4 bases and J 10 bases; bases outside gene matches: 12. The CDR3 nucleotides read TGTGCCAGCAGCCTCGGGACAGACCCGATACCAGCTTTCTTT. This encodes CASSLGTDPIPAFF.

The chain employs TRBV9 and TRBJ2-5; 7 bases fit TRBD1. The CDR3 covers 13 residues. V was pared by 2 bases and J by 4 bases, with 2 bases of the junction left unmatched. Looked up from germline, CDR1 is SGDLS and CDR2 is YYNGEE. The CDR3 bases are TGTGCCAGCAGCGTTTCAGGGGGAGAGACCCAGTACTTC. Residues: CASSVSGGETQYF.

CDR3 in DNA: TGTGCCAGCAGCTCCCTGAGGCAGAACACCTACGAGCAGTACTTC. This translates into CASSSLRQNTYEQYF. This chain joins TRBV5-6 and TRBJ2-7; no firm D call. The V end lost 3 bases, the J end lost 2 bases, and 15 bases lay between the germline ends. This CDR3 comprises 15 residues. Germline V lookup: CDR1 SGHDT, CDR2 YYEEEE. Full variable domain (rest looked up from reference TRBV5-6 and TRBJ2-7): DAGVTQSPTHLIKTRGQQVTLRCSPKSGHDTVSWYQQALGQGPQFIFQYYEEEERQRGNFPDRFSGHQFPNYSSELNVNALLLGDSALYLCASSSLRQNTYEQYFGPGTRLTVT.